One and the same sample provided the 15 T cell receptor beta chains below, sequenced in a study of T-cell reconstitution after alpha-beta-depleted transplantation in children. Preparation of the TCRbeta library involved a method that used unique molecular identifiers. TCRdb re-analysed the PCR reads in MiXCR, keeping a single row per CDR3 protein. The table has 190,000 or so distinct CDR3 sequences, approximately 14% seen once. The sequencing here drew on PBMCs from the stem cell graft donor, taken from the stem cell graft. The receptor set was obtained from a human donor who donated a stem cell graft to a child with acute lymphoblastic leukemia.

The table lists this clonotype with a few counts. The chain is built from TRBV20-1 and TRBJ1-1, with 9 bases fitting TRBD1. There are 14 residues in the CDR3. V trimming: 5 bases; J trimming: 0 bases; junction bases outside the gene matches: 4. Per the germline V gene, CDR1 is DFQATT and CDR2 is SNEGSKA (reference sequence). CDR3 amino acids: CSASQGAVNTEAFF. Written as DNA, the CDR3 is TGCAGTGCTTCACAGGGGGCGGTGAACACTGAAGCTTTCTTT.

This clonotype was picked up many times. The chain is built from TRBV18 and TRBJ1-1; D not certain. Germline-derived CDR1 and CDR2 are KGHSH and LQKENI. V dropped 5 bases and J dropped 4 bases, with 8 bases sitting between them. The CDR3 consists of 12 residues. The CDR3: CASSWGSTEAFF. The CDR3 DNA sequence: TGTGCCAGCTCATGGGGTAGCACTGAAGCTTTCTTT.

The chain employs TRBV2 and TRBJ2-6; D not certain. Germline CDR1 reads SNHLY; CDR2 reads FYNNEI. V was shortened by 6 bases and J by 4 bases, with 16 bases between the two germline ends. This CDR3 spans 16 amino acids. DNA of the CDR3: TGTGCCAGCAGCGTCGCTCAGAGGTCCGGGGCCAACGTCCTGACTTTC. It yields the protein CASSVAQRSGANVLTF.

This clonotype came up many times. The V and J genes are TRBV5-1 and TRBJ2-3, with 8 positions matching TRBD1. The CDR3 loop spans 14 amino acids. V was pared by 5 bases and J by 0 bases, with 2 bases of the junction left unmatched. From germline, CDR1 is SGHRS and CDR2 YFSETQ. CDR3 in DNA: TGCGCCAGCAGGCGACAGGGGAGCACAGATACGCAGTATTTT. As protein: CASRRQGSTDTQYF.

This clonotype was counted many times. The CDR3 sequence is CASSESQRRNQPQHF. The CDR3 DNA sequence: TGTGCCAGCAGTGAAAGTCAGCGCAGAAATCAGCCCCAGCATTTT. V is TRBV6-1 and J is TRBJ1-5, with D unresolved. V dropped 2 bases and J dropped 4 bases, with 12 bases sitting between them. Germline-derived CDR1 and CDR2 are MNHNS and SASEGT. The CDR3 runs to 15 residues.

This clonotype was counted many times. This CDR3 reads CSARDWQGGTYEQYF. As DNA, the CDR3 is TGCAGTGCTAGAGATTGGCAGGGGGGTACCTACGAGCAGTACTTC. The chain carries TRBV20-1 and TRBJ2-7; D may be TRBD1 (7 bases). The germline CDR1 and CDR2 sequences are DFQATT and SNEGSKA (reference sequence). The CDR3 totals 15 residues. V gave up 0 bases and J gave up 2 bases, with 14 bases separating them.

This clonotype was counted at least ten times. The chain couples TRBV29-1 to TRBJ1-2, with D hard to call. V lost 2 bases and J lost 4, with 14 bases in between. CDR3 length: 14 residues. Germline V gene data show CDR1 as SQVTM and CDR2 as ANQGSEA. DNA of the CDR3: TGCAGCGTTGAAAGTGCACCCTCCATCTATGGCTACACCTTC. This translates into CSVESAPSIYGYTF.

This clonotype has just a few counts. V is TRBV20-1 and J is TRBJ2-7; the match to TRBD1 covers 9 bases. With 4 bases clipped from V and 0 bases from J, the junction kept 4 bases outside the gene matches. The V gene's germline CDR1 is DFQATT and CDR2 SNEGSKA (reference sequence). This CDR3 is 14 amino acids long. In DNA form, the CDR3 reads TGCAGTGCTATCCGGGACAGGGTCTCCTACGAGCAGTACTTC. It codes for CSAIRDRVSYEQYF.

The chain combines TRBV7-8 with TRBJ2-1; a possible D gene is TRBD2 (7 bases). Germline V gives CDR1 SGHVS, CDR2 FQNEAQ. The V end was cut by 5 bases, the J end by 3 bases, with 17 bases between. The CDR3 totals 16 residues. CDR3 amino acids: CASSHGGGGYYNEQFF. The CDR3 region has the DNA TGTGCCAGCAGCCACGGAGGGGGGGGTTACTACAATGAGCAGTTCTTC.

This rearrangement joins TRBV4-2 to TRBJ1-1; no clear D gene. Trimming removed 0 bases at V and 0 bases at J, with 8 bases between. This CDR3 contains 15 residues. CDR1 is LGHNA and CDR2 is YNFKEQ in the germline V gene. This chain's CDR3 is CASSQDFSMNTEAFF. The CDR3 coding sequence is TGTGCCAGCAGCCAAGATTTCAGTATGAACACTGAAGCTTTCTTT.

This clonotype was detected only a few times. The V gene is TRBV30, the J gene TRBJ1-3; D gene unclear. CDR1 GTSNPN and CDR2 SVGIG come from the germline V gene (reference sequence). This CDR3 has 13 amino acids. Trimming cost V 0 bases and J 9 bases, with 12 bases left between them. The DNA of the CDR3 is TGTGCCTGGAGTGTTCTCGAGGGTAGCACCATATATTTT. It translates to CAWSVLEGSTIYF.

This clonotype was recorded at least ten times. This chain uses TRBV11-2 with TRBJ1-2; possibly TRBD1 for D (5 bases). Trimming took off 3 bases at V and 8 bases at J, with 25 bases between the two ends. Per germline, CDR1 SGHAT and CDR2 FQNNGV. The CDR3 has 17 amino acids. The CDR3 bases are TGTGCCAGCAGCTTGCTTAGTGGTGGGGGACCGGAGGGGGGCTACACCTTC. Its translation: CASSLLSGGGPEGGYTF. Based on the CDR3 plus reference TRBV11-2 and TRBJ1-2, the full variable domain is EAGVAQSPRYKIIEKRQSVAFWCNPISGHATLYWYQQILGQGPKLLIQFQNNGVVDDSQLPKDRFSAERLKGVDSTLKIQPAKLEDSAVYLCASSLLSGGGPEGGYTFGSGTRLTVV.

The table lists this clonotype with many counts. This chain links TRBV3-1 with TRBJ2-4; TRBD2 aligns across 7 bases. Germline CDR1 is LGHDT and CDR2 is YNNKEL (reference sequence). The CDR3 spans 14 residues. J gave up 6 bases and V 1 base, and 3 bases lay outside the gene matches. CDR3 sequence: CASSQGGGTNIQYF. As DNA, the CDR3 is TGTGCCAGCAGCCAAGGGGGGGGGACAAACATTCAGTACTTC.

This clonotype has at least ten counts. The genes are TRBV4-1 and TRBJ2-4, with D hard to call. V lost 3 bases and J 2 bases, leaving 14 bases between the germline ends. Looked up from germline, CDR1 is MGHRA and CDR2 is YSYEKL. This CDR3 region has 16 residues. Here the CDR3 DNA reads TGCGCCAGCAGCCACTTCGGCGGCATATCCAAAAACATTCAGTACTTC. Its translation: CASSHFGGISKNIQYF.

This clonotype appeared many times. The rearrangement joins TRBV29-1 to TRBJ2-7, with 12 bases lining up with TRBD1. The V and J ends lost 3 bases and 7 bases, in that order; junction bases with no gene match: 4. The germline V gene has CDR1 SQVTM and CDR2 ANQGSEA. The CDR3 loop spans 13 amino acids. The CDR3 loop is CSVEGQGAREQYF. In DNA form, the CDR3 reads TGCAGCGTTGAGGGACAGGGGGCGCGTGAGCAGTACTTC.